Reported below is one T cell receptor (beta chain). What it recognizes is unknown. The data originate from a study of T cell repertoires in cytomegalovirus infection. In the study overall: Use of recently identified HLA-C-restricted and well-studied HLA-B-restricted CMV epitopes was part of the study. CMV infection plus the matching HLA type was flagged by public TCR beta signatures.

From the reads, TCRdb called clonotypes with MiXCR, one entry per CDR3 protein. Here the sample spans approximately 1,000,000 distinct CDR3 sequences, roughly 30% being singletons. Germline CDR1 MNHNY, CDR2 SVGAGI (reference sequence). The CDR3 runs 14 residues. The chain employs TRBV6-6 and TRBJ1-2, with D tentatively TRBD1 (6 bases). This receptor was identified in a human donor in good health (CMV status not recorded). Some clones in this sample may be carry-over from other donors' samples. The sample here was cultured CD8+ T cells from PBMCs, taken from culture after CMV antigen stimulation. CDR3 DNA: TGTGCTATCGACTCGGAGGGGGGGGGATATGGCTACACCTTC. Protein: CAIDSEGGGYGYTF.